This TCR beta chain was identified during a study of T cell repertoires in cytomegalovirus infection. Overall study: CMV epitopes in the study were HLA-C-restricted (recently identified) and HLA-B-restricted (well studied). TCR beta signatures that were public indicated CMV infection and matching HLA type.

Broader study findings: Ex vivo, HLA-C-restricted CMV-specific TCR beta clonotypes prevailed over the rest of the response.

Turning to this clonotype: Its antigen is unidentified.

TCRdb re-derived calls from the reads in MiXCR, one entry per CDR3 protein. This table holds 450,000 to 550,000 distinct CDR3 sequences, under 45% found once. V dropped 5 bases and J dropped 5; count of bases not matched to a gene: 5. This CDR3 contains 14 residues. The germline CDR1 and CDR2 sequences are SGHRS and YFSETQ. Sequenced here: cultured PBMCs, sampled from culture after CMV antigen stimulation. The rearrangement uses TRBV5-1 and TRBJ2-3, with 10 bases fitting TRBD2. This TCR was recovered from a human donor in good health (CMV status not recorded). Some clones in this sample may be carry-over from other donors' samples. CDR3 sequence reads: CASRGVAGGDTQYF. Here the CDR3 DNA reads TGCGCCAGCAGGGGAGTAGCGGGAGGAGATACGCAGTATTTT.